Each of the 25 T cell receptor beta chains below was sequenced from the same sample in a study of OX40 agonist ivuxolimab in advanced cancers. The library was made by the immunoSEQ multiplex PCR assay. TCRdb took this table from immuneACCESS and kept in-frame rearrangements with V and J called. Such tables lack part of the clones; where checked against another copy, unresolved V genes explain under half of the gap, and the rest is unexplained. This sample comprises over 80,000 clones, under 95% of them detected only once. Less than 0.55% of the sample rests with the top ten. Sequenced here: CD4+ or CD8+ T cells sorted from blood, sampled in a trial of the OX40 agonist ivuxolimab. These receptor sequences come from an adult with an advanced solid tumor such as melanoma, head and neck, liver or kidney cancer.

The chain carries TRBV6-1 and TRBJ1-4, with D possibly TRBD1 on 5 matching bases. The V end was cut by 4 bases, the J end by 8 bases, with 14 bases between. The CDR3 runs 14 residues. Germline assignment: CDR1 MNHNS and CDR2 SASEGT. As DNA, the CDR3 is TGTGCCAGCAGTGGTCTGGGGCCGCCCGAAAAACTGTTTTTT. It is translated as CASSGLGPPEKLFF.

J is TRBJ2-7 and V is TRBV5-6, with D maybe TRBD1 (7 bases). V lost 0 bases and J lost 7, with 14 bases in between. The CDR3 is 14 amino acids. From germline, CDR1 is SGHDT and CDR2 YYEEEE. The CDR3 sequence: CASSLGSGGWEQYF. In DNA, the CDR3 is TGTGCCAGCAGCTTGGGCTCAGGGGGGTGGGAGCAGTACTTC. Combining the CDR3 with reference TRBV5-6 and TRBJ2-7 gives the whole variable domain DAGVTQSPTHLIKTRGQQVTLRCSPKSGHDTVSWYQQALGQGPQFIFQYYEEEERQRGNFPDRFSGHQFPNYSSELNVNALLLGDSALYLCASSLGSGGWEQYFGPGTRLTVT.

V gene TRBV7-8 combines with J gene TRBJ2-7, with 7 bases aligning to TRBD2. CDR3 length: 15 amino acids. Losses at the gene ends were 4 bases for V and 5 bases for J; bases not matched to a gene: 11. Germline CDR1 is SGHVS and CDR2 is FQNEAQ. CDR3 nucleotides: TGTGCCAGCAGCTCAACGCGGACTAGTGGCCACGAGCAGTACTTC. This codes for CASSSTRTSGHEQYF.

This chain links TRBV5-1 with TRBJ2-7; 8 positions match TRBD1. CDR3 length equals 15 residues. The germline gives CDR1 SGHRS, CDR2 YFSETQ. V trimming: 5 bases; J trimming: 3 bases; junction bases outside the gene matches: 10. The CDR3: CASSQGQGVHYEQYF. Written as DNA, the CDR3 is TGCGCCAGCAGTCAAGGACAGGGTGTTCACTACGAGCAGTACTTC.

V usage is TRBV29-1 and J usage is TRBJ1-2; a weak D match, TRBD1 (6 bases). V was clipped by 5 bases and J by 8 bases, with 12 bases between them. The CDR3 has 11 amino acids. The germline V gene has CDR1 SQVTM and CDR2 ANQGSEA. CDR3 sequence reads: CSVFSGDGYTF. The CDR3 DNA sequence: TGCAGCGTTTTCTCAGGGGACGGCTACACCTTC. The full variable domain, rest sourced from reference TRBV29-1 and TRBJ1-2, is SAVISQKPSRDICQRGTSLTIQCQVDSQVTMMFWYRQQPGQSLTLIATANQGSEATYESGFVIDKFPISRPNLTFSTLTVSNMSPEDSSIYLCSVFSGDGYTFGSGTRLTVV.

The V gene is TRBV29-1, the J gene TRBJ2-4, with a weak D call TRBD1 (5 bases). Per the germline V gene, CDR1 is SQVTM and CDR2 is ANQGSEA. V was pared by 1 base and J by 8 bases, with 12 bases between. This CDR3 comprises 13 residues. The CDR3 coding sequence is TGCAGCGTTGAAGGGCAGGGTAGGGACATTCAGTACTTC. Protein: CSVEGQGRDIQYF.

This chain joins TRBV27 and TRBJ2-7; 10 nucleotides line up with TRBD1. V gave up 6 bases and J gave up 4 bases; unmatched junction bases: 6. CDR1 is MNHEY and CDR2 is SMNVEV in the germline V gene (reference sequence). This CDR3 contains 14 residues. CDR3 bases: TGTGCCAGCAGAAGGGACAGGGGAGAGTACGAGCAGTACTTC. It yields the protein CASRRDRGEYEQYF.

The chain has TRBV5-1 and TRBJ1-2; no clear D gene. The CDR3 extends over 12 amino acids. From germline, CDR1 is SGHRS and CDR2 YFSETQ. Trimming stripped 0 bases from V and 6 bases from J, with 6 bases between. DNA of the CDR3: TGCGCCAGCAGCTTGGACCTTAATGGCTACACCTTC. The encoded protein is CASSLDLNGYTF.

The rearrangement links TRBV6-1 to TRBJ2-5, with a possible D match to TRBD2 (7 bases). The CDR3 has 17 amino acids. CDR1 is MNHNS and CDR2 is SASEGT in the germline V gene. Trimming stripped 2 bases from V and 3 bases from J, with 19 bases between. This CDR3 is CASSETAGARGKETQYF. The CDR3 region has the DNA TGTGCCAGCAGTGAAACTGCAGGGGCGCGGGGGAAAGAGACCCAGTACTTC.

This clone was recorded once. The V and J genes are TRBV19 and TRBJ1-4; D is perhaps TRBD1 (6 bases). Germline V gene data show CDR1 as LNHDA and CDR2 as SQIVND (reference sequence). This CDR3 is built from 15 residues. Trimming took 4 bases from V and 8 from J, leaving 17 bases between them. In nucleotides, the CDR3 is TGTGCCAGTAGTACAAGTGGGGGGGCATCGGAAAAACTGTTTTTT. Translating it yields CASSTSGGASEKLFF.

The chain is built from TRBV6-5 and TRBJ2-3; TRBD2 matches at 9 bases. Germline loops: CDR1 MNHEY, CDR2 SVGAGI. Trimming cost V 0 bases and J 7 bases; bases outside gene matches: 5. This CDR3 region has 15 residues. The CDR3 nucleotides are TGTGCCAGCAGTTACTCTAGCGGGAGTGGGTATACGCAGTATTTT. Protein sequence: CASSYSSGSGYTQYF.

The chain is built from TRBV28 and TRBJ1-5; D gene ambiguous. Germline CDR1 MDHEN, CDR2 SYDVKM. The germline V and J ends were trimmed by 4 bases and 6 bases, with 4 bases remaining between them. This CDR3 has 11 amino acids. CDR3 sequence reads: CASSWGQPQHF. Here the CDR3 DNA reads TGTGCCAGCAGTTGGGGTCAGCCCCAGCATTTT.

V gene TRBV9 combines with J gene TRBJ2-7; possible D gene TRBD2, 6 bases. CDR3 length: 13 residues. V was cut by 0 bases and J by 5 bases, with 9 bases left in between. The germline V gene encodes CDR1 SGDLS and CDR2 YYNGEE. The CDR3, as DNA: TGTGCCAGCAGCGTAGTAGGAGGGGACGAGCAGTACTTC. It encodes CASSVVGGDEQYF.

The V call is TRBV2, the J call TRBJ2-1; 12 bases are a match to TRBD2. Germline V lookup: CDR1 SNHLY, CDR2 FYNNEI. The CDR3 has 19 residues. V lost 5 bases, J lost 0 bases, and 11 bases stayed unmatched. The CDR3 sequence: CASSPTPLTSGGSYNEQFF. CDR3 nucleotide sequence: TGTGCCAGCAGTCCCACCCCTTTGACTAGCGGGGGCTCCTACAATGAGCAGTTCTTC. Supplemented by reference TRBV2 and TRBJ2-1, the full variable domain reads EPEVTQTPSHQVTQMGQEVILRCVPISNHLYFYWYRQILGQKVEFLVSFYNNEISEKSEIFDDQFSVERPDGSNFTLKIRSTKLEDSAMYFCASSPTPLTSGGSYNEQFFGPGTRLTVL.

The rearrangement joins TRBV5-1 to TRBJ2-1, with a tentative D call TRBD2 (7 bases). Trimming cost V 9 bases and J 7 bases, with 23 bases left between them. The CDR3 has 15 amino acids. Germline V gene sequence: CDR1 SGHRS, CDR2 YFSETQ. The CDR3: CATNPLGGPDNEQFF. The CDR3 DNA reads as TGCGCCACCAATCCTCTCGGGGGGCCGGATAATGAGCAGTTCTTC.

This clone has just a few counts. The chain recombines TRBV2 with TRBJ1-2; 10 nucleotides match TRBD1. The ends lost 6 bases at V and 8 bases at J; junction bases unmatched: 9. Germline loops: CDR1 SNHLY, CDR2 FYNNEI. The CDR3 is 14 residues long. Here the CDR3 reads CASRASGTGEGYTF. In DNA form, the CDR3 reads TGTGCCAGCAGAGCCTCCGGGACAGGGGAAGGCTACACCTTC.

The gene calls are TRBV9 and TRBJ2-2, with D perhaps matching TRBD2 (6 bases). The CDR3 runs to 15 residues. Germline V gene lookup returns CDR1 SGDLS and CDR2 YYNGEE. Trimming removed 0 bases from V and 3 bases from J, with 9 bases in between. The CDR3 DNA follows: TGTGCCAGCAGCGTAGTGGGGACTTACACCGGGGAGCTGTTTTTT. Its translation: CASSVVGTYTGELFF.

The J gene is TRBJ1-1, the V gene TRBV30, with a weak D call TRBD1 (6 bases). The CDR3 length is 13 residues. Germline assignment: CDR1 GTSNPN and CDR2 SVGIG (reference sequence). Trimming took off 4 bases at V and 7 bases at J, with 16 bases between the two ends. Here the CDR3 reads CAWTRNRAYEAFF. The CDR3 coding sequence is TGTGCCTGGACGAGGAACAGGGCCTATGAAGCTTTCTTT.

This chain links TRBV4-1 with TRBJ2-7; TRBD2 matches 7 bases. Germline loops: CDR1 MGHRA, CDR2 YSYEKL. This CDR3 region has 15 residues. The junction had 10 bases not matched to a gene; V was cut back by 0 bases and J by 8 bases. The CDR3 DNA reads TGCGCCAGCAGCCAAGAAGTGGGAGGGGCGGGAAAGCAGTACTTC. Amino acid sequence: CASSQEVGGAGKQYF.

The chain recombines TRBV28 with TRBJ2-2; 7 bases are shared with TRBD2. Germline V lookup: CDR1 MDHEN, CDR2 SYDVKM. CDR3 length: 13 amino acids. CDR3 sequence: CAESGGGSGELFF. CDR3 DNA: TGTGCTGAATCTGGGGGGGGAAGCGGGGAGCTGTTTTTT.

This chain joins TRBV5-4 and TRBJ2-7; maybe TRBD1 (6 bases). V lost 0 bases, J lost 3 bases, and 10 bases lay in between. CDR1 SGHNT and CDR2 YYREEE come from the germline V gene (reference sequence). This CDR3 comprises 14 residues. Here the CDR3 DNA reads TGTGCCAGCAGCTTGGTGGGACATGACTACGAGCAGTACTTC. It is translated as CASSLVGHDYEQYF.

This chain connects TRBV27 to TRBJ2-3; 11 nucleotides agree with TRBD2. V trimming: 0 bases; J trimming: 2 bases; junction bases outside the gene matches: 16. Looked up from germline, CDR1 is MNHEY and CDR2 is SMNVEV (reference sequence). CDR3 size: 21 residues. The CDR3 reads CASSLSTGPLASGGSTDTQYF. DNA of the CDR3: TGTGCCAGCAGTTTATCGACGGGCCCCTTGGCTAGCGGGGGGTCCACAGATACGCAGTATTTT.

This chain links TRBV5-1 with TRBJ2-2; D could derive from TRBD1 or TRBD2 (5 bases each). The CDR3 is 14 residues long. V was clipped by 0 bases and J by 8 bases, with 11 bases between them. Germline CDR1 is SGHRS and CDR2 is YFSETQ. Here the CDR3 DNA reads TGCGCCAGCAGCTTGGCCCGGGGCACGGGGGAGCTGTTTTTT. It specifies CASSLARGTGELFF.

Comments on this clone: The sample holds other DNA sequences that translate to the same CDR3. The chain joins TRBV7-6 to TRBJ2-3; D unclear. V lost 5 bases to trimming and J lost 0 bases, with 3 bases between them. Germline CDR1 SGHVS, CDR2 FNYEAQ. The CDR3 consists of 12 residues. This chain's CDR3 is CASSLSTDTQYF. The CDR3 nucleotides read TGTGCCAGCAGCCTAAGCACAGATACGCAGTATTTT.

This chain connects TRBV11-1 to TRBJ2-1; 7 bases are a match to TRBD2. The CDR3 has 13 residues. J lost 7 bases, V lost 2 bases, and 2 bases had no gene match. From germline, CDR1 is SGHAT and CDR2 FQDESV (reference sequence). This CDR3 is CASSLPGGNEQFF. CDR3 coding DNA: TGTGCCAGCAGCTTACCGGGGGGAAATGAGCAGTTCTTC.